This is a list of T cell receptor beta chains from one sample in a study of T cell responses to AZD1222 COVID-19 vaccine. Clones were sequenced by immunoSEQ multiplex PCR, and TCRdb holds only the in-frame ones, with some missing. The table shows roughly 200,000 clones, with about 89% occurring only once. Sequencing was performed on peripheral blood, taken 28 days after the second AZD1222 dose. Every receptor here comes from an adult who received the AZD1222 COVID-19 vaccine. The CDR3 runs from the conserved cysteine through the conserved F or W. The size entry is marked missing in some rows and otherwise reads once, few, many or a size class.

>TRBV29-1|TRBJ1-1|.
CSVGLNTEAFF
>TRBV6-5|TRBJ2-1|.
CASSRQGLAGTEQFF
>TRBV11-2|TRBJ2-7|.
CASSLEGRVAYEQYF
>TRBV5-4|TRBJ2-3|.
CASSLEGGPLTDTQYF
>TRBV2|TRBJ2-7|.
CASSRQPNYEQYF
>TRBV5-6|TRBJ1-3|.
CASSLVREQSGNTIYF
>TRBV30|TRBJ1-6|.
CAWTRQANSPLHF
>TRBV14|TRBJ1-2|.
CASSQTRTRTGGYTF
>TRBV28|TRBJ2-5|.
CASSLGGARQETQYF
>TRBV6-4|TRBJ2-2|.
CASSETGDTGELFF
>TRBV5-1|TRBJ1-2|.
CASSFGHGDYGYTF
>TRBV2|TRBJ1-5|.
CASSESRGGNQPQHF
>TRBV6-5|TRBJ1-1|.
CASSYRVQETEAFF
>TRBV15|TRBJ1-1|.
CATSRDGAAMNTEAFF
>TRBV4-1|TRBJ1-4|.
CASSQDPRGLGELFF
>TRBV9|TRBJ1-2|.
CASSVRFSTLGGYTF
>TRBV6-5|TRBJ1-2|once
CASRVSPANYGYTF
>TRBV6-1|TRBJ2-7|.
CASSEAGTGSYEQYF
>TRBV10-1|TRBJ1-1|.
CASRPGTENTEAFF
>TRBV10-2|TRBJ1-2|.
CASSDNLLGYGYTF
>TRBV7-3|TRBJ2-4|.
CASSRGTGNIQYF
>TRBV7-2|TRBJ1-2|.
CASSPTGEGSYYGYTF
>TRBV5-5|TRBJ2-1|.
CASSLIAGVTNNEQFF
>TRBV6-6|TRBJ2-1|.
CASSAGENNEQFF
>TRBV10-1|TRBJ2-3|few
CAMRPSGTVRLDTQYF
>TRBV2|TRBJ1-1|once
CASSGGLNTEAFF
>TRBV7-6|TRBJ2-2|.
CASSLQGMSGELFF
>TRBV27|TRBJ1-3|.
CASRPWTGSSGNTIYF